Presented here are 7 T cell receptor beta chains from one specimen sequenced in a study of metastatic and nonmetastatic thyroid tumors (dated by TCRdb to the early 2020s). Libraries were constructed by PCR. The sequencer listed for this sample is Illumina HiSeq 4000. In TCRdb, the public reads were trimmed at Q25 with fastp and aligned with MiXCR, with productive beta chains retained. Counted in this sample were fewer than 40,000 clones; about 33% of them appeared once. 16% of the sample is held by the ten biggest clonotypes. No patient had received any treatment before thyroid surgery. Sequenced material: tumor tissue. The receptors here all came from a female donor with papillary thyroid cancer or a benign thyroid nodule (not recorded which). Some clones in this sample may be carry-over from other donors' samples.

This rearrangement joins TRBV4-1 to TRBJ1-6; D call uncertain. The germline V and J ends were trimmed by 0 bases and 15 bases, with 9 bases remaining between them. The germline gives CDR1 MGHRA, CDR2 YSYEKL. The CDR3 extends over 12 amino acids. CDR3 residues: CASSQDGEDLHF. The CDR3 nucleotides read TGCGCCAGCAGCCAAGACGGTGAGGACCTCCACTTT.

This clone appeared once. The chain couples TRBV20-1 to TRBJ2-7; 13 bases match TRBD2. Trimming removed 3 bases from V and 6 bases from J; junction bases left unmatched: 8. The CDR3 covers 15 residues. Germline values: CDR1 DFQATT, CDR2 SNEGSKA (reference sequence). The CDR3 nucleotides are TGCAGTGCTAGCCTAACTAGCGGGAGGGCATCCGAGCAGTACTTC. This encodes CSASLTSGRASEQYF.

The V call is TRBV11-2, the J call TRBJ2-5, with D perhaps assigned TRBD1 or TRBD2 (6 bases each). V lost 5 bases and J 4 bases, leaving 11 bases between the germline ends. This CDR3 has 13 amino acids. Germline-derived CDR1 and CDR2 are SGHAT and FQNNGV. The CDR3 DNA reads TGTGCCAGCAGCAGGGGGGACCGAGAGACCCAGTACTTC. As protein: CASSRGDRETQYF. Complete variable domain (other parts from reference TRBV11-2 and TRBJ2-5): EAGVAQSPRYKIIEKRQSVAFWCNPISGHATLYWYQQILGQGPKLLIQFQNNGVVDDSQLPKDRFSAERLKGVDSTLKIQPAKLEDSAVYLCASSRGDRETQYFGPGTRLLVL.

This clone was observed a few times. J is TRBJ2-7 and V is TRBV6-1; 13 bases are a match to TRBD2. CDR1 and CDR2 (germline): MNHNS, SASEGT. Trimming removed 1 base from V and 4 bases from J; junction bases left unmatched: 1. The CDR3 extends over 15 amino acids. As DNA, the CDR3 is TGTGCCAGCAGTGAAGGGACTAGCGGGAGTTACGAGCAGTACTTC. This gives the protein CASSEGTSGSYEQYF.

This clone turned up a few times. V and J are TRBV4-3 and TRBJ2-7, with 8 bases fitting TRBD1. V dropped 4 bases and J dropped 2; count of bases not matched to a gene: 4. Germline V gene lookup returns CDR1 LGHNA and CDR2 YSLEER. The CDR3 spans 14 residues. The CDR3: CASSLEQGAYEQYF. The CDR3 nucleotides are TGCGCCAGCAGCCTCGAACAGGGGGCCTACGAGCAGTACTTC.

Only a few counts were recorded for this clone. The chain has TRBV2 and TRBJ2-2, with 9 bases that match TRBD2. V was pared by 6 bases and J by 8 bases, with 13 bases of the junction left unmatched. The CDR3 runs to 16 residues. Looked up from germline, CDR1 is SNHLY and CDR2 is FYNNEI. CDR3 in amino acids: CASRKNGLAQVGELFF. The CDR3 nucleotides are TGTGCCAGCAGGAAGAACGGACTAGCGCAGGTGGGGGAGCTGTTTTTT. The full variable domain, rest sourced from reference TRBV2 and TRBJ2-2, is EPEVTQTPSHQVTQMGQEVILRCVPISNHLYFYWYRQILGQKVEFLVSFYNNEISEKSEIFDDQFSVERPDGSNFTLKIRSTKLEDSAMYFCASRKNGLAQVGELFFGEGSRLTVL.

The table lists this clone with many counts. V and J are TRBV28 and TRBJ1-2; D gene unclear. Looked up from germline, CDR1 is MDHEN and CDR2 is SYDVKM. V was pared by 5 bases and J by 4 bases, with 8 bases between. This CDR3 is built from 12 residues. CDR3 bases: TGTGCCAGCAGTACTAATACCTATGGCTACACCTTC. The encoded protein is CASSTNTYGYTF.